This T cell receptor (beta chain) was identified during a study of blood T cell repertoires in COVID-19. Sequenced by immunoSEQ multiplex PCR; TCRdb stores in-frame clones only, minus some. The sample lists approximately 140,000 clones; 80% to 90% were seen once. A single count supports this clone. The CDR3 contains 18 residues. Germline CDR1 reads LGHDT; CDR2 reads YNNKEL (reference sequence). J was trimmed by 2 bases and V by 4 bases; bases with no gene match: 10. The chain carries TRBV3-1 (or the pseudogene TRBV3-2) and TRBJ2-5, with 13 bases that match TRBD2. Sequenced material: peripheral blood. The receptor's source is a man aged 45-65 years with active or convalescent COVID-19. The CDR3 region is CASSPVLAGGGEQETQYF. CDR3 nucleotides: TGTGCCAGCAGCCCAGTACTAGCGGGAGGGGGAGAACAAGAGACCCAGTACTTC.